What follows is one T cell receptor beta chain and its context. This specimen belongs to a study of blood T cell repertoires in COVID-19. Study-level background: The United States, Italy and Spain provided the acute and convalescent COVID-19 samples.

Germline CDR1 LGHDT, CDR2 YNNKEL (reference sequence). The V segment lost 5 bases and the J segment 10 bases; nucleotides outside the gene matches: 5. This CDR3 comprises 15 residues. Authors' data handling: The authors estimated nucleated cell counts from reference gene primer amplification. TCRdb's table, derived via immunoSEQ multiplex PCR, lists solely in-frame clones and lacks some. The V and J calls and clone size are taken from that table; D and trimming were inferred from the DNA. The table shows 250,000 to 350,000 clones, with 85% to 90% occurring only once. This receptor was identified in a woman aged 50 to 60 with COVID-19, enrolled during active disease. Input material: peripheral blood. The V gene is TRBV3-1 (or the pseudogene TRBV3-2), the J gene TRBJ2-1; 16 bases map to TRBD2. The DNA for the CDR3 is TGTGCCAGCAGCGGGACTAGCGGGAGGGGAGGGGAGCAGTTCTTC. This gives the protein CASSGTSGRGGEQFF.